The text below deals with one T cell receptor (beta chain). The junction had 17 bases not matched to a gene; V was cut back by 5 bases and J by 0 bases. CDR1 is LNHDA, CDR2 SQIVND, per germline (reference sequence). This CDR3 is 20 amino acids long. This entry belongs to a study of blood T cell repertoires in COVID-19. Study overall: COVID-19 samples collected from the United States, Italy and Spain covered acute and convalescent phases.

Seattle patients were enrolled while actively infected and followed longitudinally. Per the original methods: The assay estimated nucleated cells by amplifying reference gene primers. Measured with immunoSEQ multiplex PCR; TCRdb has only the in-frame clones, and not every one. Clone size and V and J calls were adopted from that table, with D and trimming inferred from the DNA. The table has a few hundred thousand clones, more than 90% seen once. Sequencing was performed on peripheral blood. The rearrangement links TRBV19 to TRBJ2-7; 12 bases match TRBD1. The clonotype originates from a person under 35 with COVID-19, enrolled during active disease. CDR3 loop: CASSSPTGTGGISSSYEQYF. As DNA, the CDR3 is TGTGCCAGTAGTTCCCCGACCGGGACAGGGGGCATCAGCAGCTCCTACGAGCAGTACTTC.